Listed here are 29 T cell receptor beta chains from one sample, sequenced in a study of T cell changes during pregnancy in multiple sclerosis. The data were produced by immunoSEQ multiplex PCR, yet TCRdb's version contains in-frame clones alone and is incomplete. The table has tens of thousands of clones, more than 90% seen once. This specimen was CD8+ T cells from peripheral blood mononuclear cells, taken before pregnancy. The receptors shown here come from a female donor with multiple sclerosis, enrolled in a pregnancy study.

This chain connects TRBV25-1 to TRBJ2-7, with 9 bases fitting TRBD1. Germline V gene lookup returns CDR1 MGHDK and CDR2 SYGVNS. The CDR3 consists of 13 residues. Trimming removed 3 bases from V and 4 bases from J; junction bases left unmatched: 1. The CDR3 sequence: CASSDGQGYEQYF. The CDR3 region has the DNA TGTGCCAGCAGTGACGGACAGGGGTACGAGCAGTACTTC.

This clone was seen once. The chain carries TRBV4-3 and TRBJ1-2; the match to TRBD1 covers 8 bases. CDR1 is LGHNA and CDR2 is YSLEER in the germline V gene. With 1 base clipped from V and 4 bases from J, the junction kept 5 bases outside the gene matches. The CDR3 has 15 amino acids. As DNA, the CDR3 is TGCGCCAGCAGCCAAGGGAACAGGGGGACCTATGGCTACACCTTC. Protein sequence: CASSQGNRGTYGYTF.

Here the CDR3 DNA reads TGTGCCACCAGCAGAGGGGGTTTTGACAGGATTCAAGAGACCCAGTACTTC. Translation gives CATSRGGFDRIQETQYF. The chain couples TRBV15 to TRBJ2-5; the D gene is possibly TRBD1 (6 bases). Per germline, CDR1 LNHNV and CDR2 YYDKDF (reference sequence). V lost 1 base and J lost 2, with 17 bases in between. The CDR3 extends over 17 amino acids.

This clone has just a few counts. The CDR3 nucleotides are TGCAGCGTTTCGATTAACAGGGTTGGAACGGCTGAAGCTTTCTTT. Translating gives CSVSINRVGTAEAFF. The rearrangement uses TRBV29-1 and TRBJ1-1; TRBD1 might be the D (6 bases). Between the trimmed V and J ends, which lost 5 bases and 6 bases, there was a span of 22 bases. Germline values: CDR1 SQVTM, CDR2 ANQGSEA. The CDR3 is 15 residues long.

The chain carries TRBV4-1 and TRBJ1-5; 9 bases match TRBD1. Trimming took 0 bases from V and 2 from J; bases not matched to a gene: 2. Germline V gene lookup returns CDR1 MGHRA and CDR2 YSYEKL. The CDR3 runs to 16 residues. The CDR3 sequence is CASSQEDRGGNQPQHF. The CDR3 coding sequence is TGCGCCAGCAGCCAAGAGGACAGGGGAGGCAATCAGCCCCAGCATTTT.

J is TRBJ1-5 and V is TRBV6-1, with D perhaps matching TRBD1 (6 bases). Germline V lookup: CDR1 MNHNS, CDR2 SASEGT. The ends were cut back, 3 bases at V and 2 bases at J, with 11 bases in the middle. The CDR3 has 15 residues. This CDR3 is CASSERGTGNQPQHF. CDR3 DNA: TGTGCCAGCAGTGAGAGGGGGACGGGCAATCAGCCCCAGCATTTT.

The rearrangement joins TRBV7-8 to TRBJ2-1; 12 positions match TRBD2. V shed 4 bases and J 6 bases; nucleotides not matched to a gene: 10. The germline gives CDR1 SGHVS, CDR2 FQNEAQ. The CDR3 is made up of 17 amino acids. The CDR3 region has the DNA TGTGCCAGCAGCTCTCACCCCCCTAGCGGGGGGGGCAATGAGCAGTTCTTC. It codes for CASSSHPPSGGGNEQFF.

Only a few counts were recorded for this clone. This chain links TRBV4-3 with TRBJ2-6; possible D gene TRBD2, 5 bases. V lost 0 bases to trimming and J lost 0 bases, with 6 bases between them. CDR1 is LGHNA, CDR2 YSLEER, per germline. The CDR3 has 16 residues. Written as DNA, the CDR3 is TGCGCCAGCAGCCAAGAGGGGAGCTCTGGGGCCAACGTCCTGACTTTC. Translated: CASSQEGSSGANVLTF.

This clone appeared once. This sequence joins TRBV27 and TRBJ2-2; possible D gene TRBD1, 6 bases. CDR3 length: 17 residues. Trimming took off 1 base at V and 3 bases at J, with 15 bases between the two ends. Germline V gene sequence: CDR1 MNHEY, CDR2 SMNVEV (reference sequence). The CDR3 spells CASSLLDGGPHTGELFF. CDR3 DNA: TGTGCCAGCAGTTTATTGGATGGGGGCCCCCACACCGGGGAGCTGTTTTTT.

CDR3 coding DNA: TGTGCCAGTAGCATAACGGGGATCGCTGAAGCTTTCTTT. Amino acid sequence: CASSITGIAEAFF. The gene calls are TRBV19 and TRBJ1-1; D gene ambiguous. Germline assignment: CDR1 LNHDA and CDR2 SQIVND (reference sequence). The CDR3 has 13 amino acids. V gave up 6 bases and J gave up 6 bases, with 14 bases separating them.

This rearrangement joins TRBV5-5 to TRBJ2-3, with TRBD2 as a possible D gene (5 bases). Germline V gives CDR1 SGHKS, CDR2 YYEKEE (reference sequence). This CDR3 comprises 16 residues. Trimming cost V 3 bases and J 1 base, with 15 bases left between them. The CDR3 is CASSWLARGGTDTQYF. The CDR3 nucleotides are TGTGCCAGCAGCTGGCTGGCCCGGGGAGGCACAGATACGCAGTATTTT.

This chain connects TRBV4-1 to TRBJ2-7; D unresolved. Germline CDR1 MGHRA, CDR2 YSYEKL. V was clipped by 0 bases and J by 6 bases, with 9 bases between them. CDR3 size: 13 residues. CDR3 nucleotide sequence: TGCGCCAGCAGCCAAGACGGGTGGGTCGAGCAGTACTTC. Its protein is CASSQDGWVEQYF.

The chain employs TRBV5-4 and TRBJ1-4; 7 nucleotides match TRBD1. Germline CDR1 reads SGHNT; CDR2 reads YYREEE (reference sequence). The CDR3 loop spans 16 amino acids. J gave up 8 bases and V 1 base, and 11 bases lay outside the gene matches. CDR3 in DNA: TGTGCCAGCAGCTTGAAAGGGGGCACACCAGGGGAAAAACTGTTTTTT. This encodes CASSLKGGTPGEKLFF.

The genes are TRBV18 and TRBJ1-1; D not certain. The CDR3 runs to 10 residues. The V and J ends lost 8 bases and 5 bases respectively, with 6 bases between them. In germline, CDR1 is KGHSH, CDR2 LQKENI. For the CDR3, the DNA is TGTGCCAGCCGAGGGACTGAAGCTTTCTTT. Its translation is CASRGTEAFF.

Many counts were recorded for this clone. J is TRBJ2-2 and V is TRBV6-4; tentative D call: TRBD2 (5 bases). This CDR3 spans 13 amino acids. The V end was cut by 4 bases, the J end by 4 bases, with 7 bases between. Per germline, CDR1 MRHNA and CDR2 SNTAGT. Written as DNA, the CDR3 is TGTGCCAGCAGTGCGGGGAGCACCGGGGAGCTGTTTTTT. This encodes CASSAGSTGELFF.

This clone has at least ten counts. V is TRBV27 and J is TRBJ2-1; possibly TRBD1 for D (5 bases). Germline V gene lookup returns CDR1 MNHEY and CDR2 SMNVEV (reference sequence). V gave up 5 bases and J gave up 0 bases, with 14 bases separating them. This CDR3 spans 16 amino acids. The CDR3, as DNA: TGTGCCAGCAGTCCGTGGACACACAGCTCCTACAATGAGCAGTTCTTC. Translation: CASSPWTHSSYNEQFF.

This rearrangement joins TRBV11-2 to TRBJ2-7; TRBD1 matches 12 bases. J lost 3 bases, V lost 5 bases, and 8 bases had no gene match. The CDR3 spans 16 residues. Germline lookup yields CDR1 SGHAT and CDR2 FQNNGV. The CDR3 spells CASSTSGTGGVYEQYF. The CDR3 nucleotides read TGTGCCAGCAGCACAAGCGGGACAGGGGGCGTCTACGAGCAGTACTTC.

This clone was seen only once. This sequence joins TRBV6-6 and TRBJ2-1; 7 positions match TRBD2. The V gene's germline CDR1 is MNHNY and CDR2 SVGAGI (reference sequence). The CDR3 consists of 14 residues. The ends lost 5 bases at V and 4 bases at J; junction bases unmatched: 5. CDR3 protein: CASSAASGYNEQFF. The DNA of the CDR3 is TGTGCCAGCAGTGCGGCTAGCGGTTACAATGAGCAGTTCTTC.

This clone is a singleton in its sample. The chain carries TRBV6-5 and TRBJ2-7, with TRBD1 matching 11 bases. J was trimmed by 4 bases and V by 6 bases; bases with no gene match: 2. Germline CDR1 reads MNHEY; CDR2 reads SVGAGI. The CDR3 loop spans 13 amino acids. CDR3 sequence (DNA): TGTGCCAGCAGGGGACAGGGGGATTACGAGCAGTACTTC. Protein sequence: CASRGQGDYEQYF.

The rearrangement joins TRBV9 to TRBJ2-2, with TRBD1 matching over 7 bases. Germline-derived CDR1 and CDR2 are SGDLS and YYNGEE. This CDR3 region has 15 residues. V shed 3 bases and J 3 bases; nucleotides not matched to a gene: 5. This CDR3 reads CASSARDSYTGELFF. As DNA, the CDR3 is TGTGCCAGCAGCGCCAGGGACAGCTACACCGGGGAGCTGTTTTTT.

Turning to this clone: Compared with germline, one end of the junction differs, possibly owing to a read error. This chain links TRBV5-4 with TRBJ1-1, with D perhaps TRBD1 (6 bases). This CDR3 comprises 16 residues. The germline gives CDR1 SGHNT, CDR2 YYREEE (reference sequence). CDR3 in DNA: TGTGTCAGCAGCTTGGGGCCCGACAGGTTGAACACTGAAGCTTTCTTT. Translating it yields CVSSLGPDRLNTEAFF.

The chain employs TRBV11-2 and TRBJ1-2; D not certain. The V end was cut by 0 bases, the J end by 3 bases, with 11 bases between. Looked up from germline, CDR1 is SGHAT and CDR2 is FQNNGV. The CDR3 sequence is 15 residues long. In DNA, the CDR3 is TGTGCCAGCAGCTTAGATCCCGGGGTAGACTATGGCTACACCTTC. Amino acid sequence: CASSLDPGVDYGYTF.

The rearrangement joins TRBV6-6 to TRBJ1-5; no clear D gene. This CDR3 is built from 13 residues. V gave up 2 bases and J gave up 4 bases, with 6 bases separating them. Germline V gene sequence: CDR1 MNHNY, CDR2 SVGAGI (reference sequence). The CDR3 loop is CASSYVVNQPQHF. DNA of the CDR3: TGTGCCAGCAGTTACGTAGTGAATCAGCCCCAGCATTTT.

This chain joins TRBV18 and TRBJ2-1; the D gene is possibly TRBD1 (6 bases). Trimming took off 3 bases at V and 3 bases at J, with 15 bases between the two ends. The CDR3 covers 16 residues. Germline V gene sequence: CDR1 KGHSH, CDR2 LQKENI. The CDR3 loop is CASSPRGRDNYNEQFF. In DNA form, the CDR3 reads TGTGCCAGCTCACCCAGGGGAAGGGACAACTACAATGAGCAGTTCTTC.

The chain combines TRBV6-5 with TRBJ1-2; 8 bases match TRBD1. The germline V gene encodes CDR1 MNHEY and CDR2 SVGAGI. There are 16 residues in the CDR3. The trim removed 4 bases at V and 8 bases at J, leaving 15 bases unmatched. The CDR3 sequence: CASSFLPGQEAGGYTF. The CDR3 DNA reads as TGTGCCAGCAGTTTTCTCCCGGGACAGGAGGCTGGCGGCTACACCTTC.

This clone was detected only once. CDR3 nucleotides: TGTGCCAGCTCACCTCCGGCAGGGCCGTTGCCCTACGAGCAGTACTTC. Translation gives CASSPPAGPLPYEQYF. V and J are TRBV18 and TRBJ2-7, with a possible D match to TRBD1 (5 bases). Germline CDR1 KGHSH, CDR2 LQKENI. The CDR3 runs 16 residues. V was trimmed by 3 bases and J by 2 bases, leaving 17 bases between them.

V gene TRBV7-3 combines with J gene TRBJ2-1; perhaps TRBD2 as D (7 bases). Per germline, CDR1 SGHTA and CDR2 FQGTGA. V lost 2 bases to trimming and J lost 8 bases, with 16 bases between them. CDR3 length equals 15 residues. DNA for the CDR3: TGTGCCAGCAGCTTAGGGGGGGGCGCAGGGGATGAGCAGTTCTTC. Residues: CASSLGGGAGDEQFF.

The J gene is TRBJ1-6, the V gene TRBV5-5; TRBD1 is a possible D gene (6 bases). From germline, CDR1 is SGHKS and CDR2 YYEKEE (reference sequence). V dropped 3 bases and J dropped 10 bases, with 29 bases sitting between them. CDR3 length: 19 amino acids. The CDR3 region has the DNA TGTGCCAGCAGCTCAAACGCCGGGGGCCCAGGGCCGGGGGGCTCACCCCTCCACTTT. It specifies CASSSNAGGPGPGGSPLHF.

The chain couples TRBV4-3 to TRBJ1-2; D is uncertain. The V and J ends lost 0 bases and 3 bases respectively, with 8 bases between them. There are 14 residues in the CDR3. The V gene's germline CDR1 is LGHNA and CDR2 YSLEER. Here the CDR3 DNA reads TGCGCCAGCAGCCAAGATGGGCAGCACTATGGCTACACCTTC. Translation gives CASSQDGQHYGYTF.